This TCR beta chain was identified in a study of blood T cells in healthy people across ages. For the study at large: Template switching recovered approximately one barcoded beta molecule for every two T cells.

The authors ran a second PCR of 7 to 11 cycles using a sample-barcoded 5' primer and a J-beta primer mix. TCRdb reanalysed the 5' RACE reads using MiXCR and keeps one entry per CDR3 protein. Of hundreds of thousands of distinct CDR3 sequences in the sample, around 42% were seen once. V lost 2 bases and J lost 2; bases outside the gene matches: 3. Per the germline V gene, CDR1 is MNHEY and CDR2 is SVGAGI. This CDR3 spans 16 amino acids. General observations from the study: Across the age range, TCR beta diversity per million T cells fell in a roughly linear way. Donor CMV status was unknown, possibly confounding expanded clonotype changes.

Worth noting for this clonotype: Its specificity is unknown.

The clonotype comes from a man in his fifties or sixties in good health. Sample: blood. The rearrangement links TRBV6-5 to TRBJ2-4; 10 bases are shared with TRBD1. The CDR3 reads CASSYTDRGTKNIQYF. CDR3 coding DNA: TGTGCCAGCAGTTACACGGACAGGGGGACCAAAAACATTCAGTACTTC.